The present TCR beta chain was sequenced within a study of blood T cell repertoires in COVID-19. For the study at large: COVID-19 samples from acute and convalescent phases originated in the United States, Italy and Spain. In each case, the material was cDNA or gDNA derived from T cells, B-cell-depleted T cells, or PBMCs.

The V gene's germline CDR1 is MNHEY and CDR2 SVGEGT. The CDR3 has 16 amino acids. V dropped 6 bases and J dropped 2 bases, with 19 bases sitting between them. Per the study methods: Reference gene primer amplification gave estimated nucleated cell counts. The assay was immunoSEQ multiplex PCR, and TCRdb's table has in-frame clones only and misses some. Clonal size and the V and J genes are those of that table, whereas D and trimming came from the DNA. This repertoire shows about 76,000 clones, roughly 90% found once; its top ten account for about a tenth. The clonotype was recovered from a human donor in a cohort sampled during active COVID-19. Sequencing used peripheral blood. This rearrangement joins TRBV6-2 or TRBV6-3 to TRBJ1-2; no clear D gene. CDR3 DNA sequence: TGTGCCAGCAGCCAGTCCCCTAGGTCCATCAACTATGGCTACACCTTC. It is translated as CASSQSPRSINYGYTF.